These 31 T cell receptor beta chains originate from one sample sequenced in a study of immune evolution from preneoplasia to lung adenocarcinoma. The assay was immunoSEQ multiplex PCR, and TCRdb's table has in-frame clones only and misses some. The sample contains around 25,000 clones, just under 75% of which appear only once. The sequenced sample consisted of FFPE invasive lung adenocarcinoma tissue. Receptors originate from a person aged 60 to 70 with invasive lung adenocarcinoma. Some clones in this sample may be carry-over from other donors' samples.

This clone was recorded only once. In nucleotides, the CDR3 is TGTGCCAGCAGCGCGGGGATCCCCGAACTACAGTTCTTC. This encodes CASSAGIPELQFF. The chain couples TRBV5-4 to TRBJ2-1; maybe TRBD2 (6 bases). The germline V and J ends were trimmed by 4 bases and 13 bases, with 18 bases remaining between them. The CDR3 sequence is 13 residues long. Germline V gene sequence: CDR1 SGHNT, CDR2 YYREEE (reference sequence).

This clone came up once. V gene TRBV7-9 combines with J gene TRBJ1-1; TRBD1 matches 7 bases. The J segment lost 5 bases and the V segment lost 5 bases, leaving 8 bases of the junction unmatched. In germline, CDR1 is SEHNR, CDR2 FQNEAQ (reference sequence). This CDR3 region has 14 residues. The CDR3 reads CASSTHAGGTEAFF. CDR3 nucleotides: TGTGCCAGCAGCACCCACGCAGGGGGAACTGAAGCTTTCTTT.

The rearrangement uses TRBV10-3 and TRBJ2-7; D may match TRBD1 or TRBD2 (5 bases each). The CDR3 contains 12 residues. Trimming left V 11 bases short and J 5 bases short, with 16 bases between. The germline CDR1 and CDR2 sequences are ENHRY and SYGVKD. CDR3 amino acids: CAVRPVGDEQYF. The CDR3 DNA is TGTGCCGTTCGTCCAGTGGGGGACGAGCAGTACTTC.

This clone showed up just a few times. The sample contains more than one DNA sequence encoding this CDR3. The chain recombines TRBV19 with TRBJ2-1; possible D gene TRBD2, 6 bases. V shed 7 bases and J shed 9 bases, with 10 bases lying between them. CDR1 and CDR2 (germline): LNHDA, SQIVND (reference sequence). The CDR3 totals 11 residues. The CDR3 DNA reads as TGTGCCAGTAAGGAGGGGAGTGAGCAGTTCTTC. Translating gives CASKEGSEQFF.

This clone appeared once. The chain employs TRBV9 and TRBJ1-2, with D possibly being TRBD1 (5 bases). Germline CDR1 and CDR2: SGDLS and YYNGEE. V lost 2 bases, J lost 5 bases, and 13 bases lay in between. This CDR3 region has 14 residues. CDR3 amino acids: CASSVPTEDYGYTF. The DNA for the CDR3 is TGTGCCAGCAGCGTCCCGACAGAAGATTATGGCTACACCTTC. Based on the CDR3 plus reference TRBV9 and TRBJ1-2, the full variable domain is DSGVTQTPKHLITATGQRVTLRCSPRSGDLSVYWYQQSLDQGLQFLIQYYNGEERAKGNILERFSAQQFPDLHSELNLSSLELGDSALYFCASSVPTEDYGYTFGSGTRLTVV.

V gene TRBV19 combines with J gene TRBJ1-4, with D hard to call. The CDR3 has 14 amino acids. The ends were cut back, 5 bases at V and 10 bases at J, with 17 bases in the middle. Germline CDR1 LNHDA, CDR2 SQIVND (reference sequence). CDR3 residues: CASSLQTGQAKLFF. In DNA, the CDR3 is TGTGCCAGTAGTCTACAAACCGGCCAGGCAAAACTGTTTTTT.

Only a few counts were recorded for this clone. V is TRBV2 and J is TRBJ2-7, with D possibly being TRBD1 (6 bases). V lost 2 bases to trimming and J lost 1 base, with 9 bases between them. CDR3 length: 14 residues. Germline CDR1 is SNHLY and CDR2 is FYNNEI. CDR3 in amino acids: CASSEPRGSYEQYF. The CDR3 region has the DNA TGTGCCAGCAGTGAACCCAGGGGATCCTACGAGCAGTACTTC.

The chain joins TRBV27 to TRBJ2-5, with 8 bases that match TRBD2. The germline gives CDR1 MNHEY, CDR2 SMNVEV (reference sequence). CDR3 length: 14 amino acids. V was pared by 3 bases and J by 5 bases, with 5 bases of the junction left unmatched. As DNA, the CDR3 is TGTGCCAGCAGTTTTGGCGGGAGGAGGGAGACCCAGTACTTC. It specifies CASSFGGRRETQYF.

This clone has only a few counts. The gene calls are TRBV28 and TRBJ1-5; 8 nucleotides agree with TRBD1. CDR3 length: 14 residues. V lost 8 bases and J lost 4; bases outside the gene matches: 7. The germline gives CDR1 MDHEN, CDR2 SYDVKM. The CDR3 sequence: CASRGGQVNQPQHF. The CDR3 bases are TGTGCCAGCCGGGGGGGACAGGTGAATCAGCCCCAGCATTTT.

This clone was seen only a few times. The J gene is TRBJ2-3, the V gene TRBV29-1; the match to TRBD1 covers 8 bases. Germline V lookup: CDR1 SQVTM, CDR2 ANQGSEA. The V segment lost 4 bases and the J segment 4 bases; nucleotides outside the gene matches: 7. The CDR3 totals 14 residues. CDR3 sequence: CSVGTGFYSDTQYF. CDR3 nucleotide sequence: TGCAGCGTTGGGACAGGGTTTTATTCAGATACGCAGTATTTT.

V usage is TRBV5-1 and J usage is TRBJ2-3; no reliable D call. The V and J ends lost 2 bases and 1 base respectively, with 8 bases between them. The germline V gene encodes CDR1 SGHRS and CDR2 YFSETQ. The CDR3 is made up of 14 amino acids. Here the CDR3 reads CASSLSSGTDTQYF. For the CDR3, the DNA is TGCGCCAGCAGCTTAAGCTCGGGCACAGATACGCAGTATTTT. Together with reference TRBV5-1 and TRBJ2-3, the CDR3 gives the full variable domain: KAGVTQTPRYLIKTRGQQVTLSCSPISGHRSVSWYQQTPGQGLQFLFEYFSETQRNKGNFPGRFSGRQFSNSRSEMNVSTLELGDSALYLCASSLSSGTDTQYFGPGTRLTVL.

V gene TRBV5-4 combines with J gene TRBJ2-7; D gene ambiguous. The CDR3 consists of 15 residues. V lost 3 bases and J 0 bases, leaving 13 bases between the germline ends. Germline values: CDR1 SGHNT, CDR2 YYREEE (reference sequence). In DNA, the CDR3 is TGTGCCAGCAGCTCGACGGACGGAAGCTCCTACGAGCAGTACTTC. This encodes CASSSTDGSSYEQYF.

CDR3 nucleotides: TGCGCCAGCAGCCGCGGACTAGCGGGAGGGAACACCGGGGAGCTGTTTTTT. Encoded protein: CASSRGLAGGNTGELFF. The chain employs TRBV4-1 and TRBJ2-2; 14 nucleotides align to TRBD2. The CDR3 extends over 17 amino acids. V lost 4 bases to trimming and J lost 1 base; unmatched junction nucleotides: 2. Germline CDR1 is MGHRA and CDR2 is YSYEKL.

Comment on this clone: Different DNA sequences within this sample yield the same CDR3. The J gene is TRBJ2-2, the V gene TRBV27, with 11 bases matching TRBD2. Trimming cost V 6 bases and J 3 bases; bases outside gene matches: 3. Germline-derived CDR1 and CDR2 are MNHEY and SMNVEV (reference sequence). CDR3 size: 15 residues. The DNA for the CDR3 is TGTGCCAGCAGACTAGCGGGAGTCGACACCGGGGAGCTGTTTTTT. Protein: CASRLAGVDTGELFF.

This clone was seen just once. The CDR3 DNA reads TGTGCCAGCGGGACTTCGGGACTCGGGGAGACCCAGTACTTC. Residues: CASGTSGLGETQYF. This chain links TRBV28 with TRBJ2-5, with D tentatively TRBD2 (6 bases). The CDR3 loop spans 14 amino acids. The V end was cut by 8 bases, the J end by 5 bases, with 18 bases between. Germline lookup yields CDR1 MDHEN and CDR2 SYDVKM. Drawing the rest from reference TRBV28 and TRBJ2-5, the complete variable domain is DVKVTQSSRYLVKRTGEKVFLECVQDMDHENMFWYRQDPGLGLRLIYFSYDVKMKEKGDIPEGYSVSREKKERFSLILESASTNQTSMYLCASGTSGLGETQYFGPGTRLLVL.

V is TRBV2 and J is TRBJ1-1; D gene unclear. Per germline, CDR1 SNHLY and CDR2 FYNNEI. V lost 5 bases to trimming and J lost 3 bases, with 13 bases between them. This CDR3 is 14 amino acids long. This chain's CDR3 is CASSILETDTEAFF. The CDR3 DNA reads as TGTGCCAGCAGTATTCTGGAAACTGACACTGAAGCTTTCTTT.

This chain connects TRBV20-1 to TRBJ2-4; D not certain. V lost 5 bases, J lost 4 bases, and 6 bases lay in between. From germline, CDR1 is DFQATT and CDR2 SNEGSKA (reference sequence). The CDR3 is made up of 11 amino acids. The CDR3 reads CSASGKNIQYF. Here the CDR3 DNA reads TGCAGTGCTTCCGGGAAAAACATTCAGTACTTC.

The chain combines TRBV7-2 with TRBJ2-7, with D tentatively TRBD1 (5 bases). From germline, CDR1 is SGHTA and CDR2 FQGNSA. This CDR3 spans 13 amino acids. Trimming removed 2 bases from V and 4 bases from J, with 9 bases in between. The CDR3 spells CASSLQDTYEQYF. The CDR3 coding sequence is TGTGCCAGCAGCTTACAGGACACATACGAGCAGTACTTC. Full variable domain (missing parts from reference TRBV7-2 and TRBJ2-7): GAGVSQSPSNKVTEKGKDVELRCDPISGHTALYWYRQSLGQGLEFLIYFQGNSAPDKSGLPSDRFSAERTGGSVSTLTIQRTQQEDSAVYLCASSLQDTYEQYFGPGTRLTVT.

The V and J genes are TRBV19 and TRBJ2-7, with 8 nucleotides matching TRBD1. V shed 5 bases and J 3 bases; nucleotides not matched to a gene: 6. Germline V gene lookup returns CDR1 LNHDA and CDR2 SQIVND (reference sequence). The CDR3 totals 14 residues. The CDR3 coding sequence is TGTGCCAGTAGTCCAGGGGGCTGGGACTACGAGCAGTACTTC. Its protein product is CASSPGGWDYEQYF.

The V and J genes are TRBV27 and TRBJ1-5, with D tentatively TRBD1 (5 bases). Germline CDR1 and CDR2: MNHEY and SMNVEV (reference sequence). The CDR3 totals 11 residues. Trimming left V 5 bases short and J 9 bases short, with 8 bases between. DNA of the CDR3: TGTGCCAGCAGTAACGGGGGGCCCCAGCATTTT. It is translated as CASSNGGPQHF.

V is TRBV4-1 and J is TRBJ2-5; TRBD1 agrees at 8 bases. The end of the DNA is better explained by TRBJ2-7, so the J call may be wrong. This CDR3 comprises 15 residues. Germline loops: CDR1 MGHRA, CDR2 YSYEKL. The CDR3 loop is CASSQNRGLNYEQYF. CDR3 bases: TGCGCCAGCAGCCAAAACAGGGGGTTAAACTACGAGCAGTACTTC.

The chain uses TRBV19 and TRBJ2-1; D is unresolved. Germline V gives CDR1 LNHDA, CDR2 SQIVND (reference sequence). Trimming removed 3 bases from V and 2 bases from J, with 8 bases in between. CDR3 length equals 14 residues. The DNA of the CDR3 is TGTGCCAGTAGTATGAGTAACGCCTACAATGAGCAGTTCTTC. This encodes CASSMSNAYNEQFF.

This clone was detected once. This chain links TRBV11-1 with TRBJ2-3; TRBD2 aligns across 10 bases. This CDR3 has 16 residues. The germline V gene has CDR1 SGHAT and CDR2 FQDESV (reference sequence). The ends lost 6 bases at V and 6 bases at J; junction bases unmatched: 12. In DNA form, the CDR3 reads TGTGCCAGCAGACCTAATCTAGCGGGAGAGGGTGATACGCAGTATTTT. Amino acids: CASRPNLAGEGDTQYF.

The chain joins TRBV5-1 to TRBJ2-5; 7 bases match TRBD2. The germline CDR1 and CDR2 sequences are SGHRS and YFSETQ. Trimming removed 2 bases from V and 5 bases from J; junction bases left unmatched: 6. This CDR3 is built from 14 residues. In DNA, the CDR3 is TGCGCCAGCAGCTTTGGGAGGGGAGGGGAGACCCAGTACTTC. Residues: CASSFGRGGETQYF.

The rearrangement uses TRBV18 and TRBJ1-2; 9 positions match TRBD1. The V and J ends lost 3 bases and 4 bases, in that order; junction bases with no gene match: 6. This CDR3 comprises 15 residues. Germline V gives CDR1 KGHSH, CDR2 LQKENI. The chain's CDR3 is CASSPDPTGGYGYTF. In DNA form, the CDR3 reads TGTGCCAGCTCACCCGACCCGACAGGGGGCTATGGCTACACCTTC.

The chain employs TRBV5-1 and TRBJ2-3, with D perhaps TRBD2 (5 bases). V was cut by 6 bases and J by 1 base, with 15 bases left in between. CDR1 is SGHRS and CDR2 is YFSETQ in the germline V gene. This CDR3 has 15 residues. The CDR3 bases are TGCGCCAGCACTGGAGGTAGTCGGGGCACAGATACGCAGTATTTT. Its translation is CASTGGSRGTDTQYF.

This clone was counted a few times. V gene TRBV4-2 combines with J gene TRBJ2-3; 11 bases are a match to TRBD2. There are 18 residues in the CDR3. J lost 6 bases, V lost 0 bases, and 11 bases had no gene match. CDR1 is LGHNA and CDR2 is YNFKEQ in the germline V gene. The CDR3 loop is CASSQDLVTSGSPDTQYF. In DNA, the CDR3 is TGTGCCAGCAGCCAAGATCTTGTTACTAGCGGGAGTCCTGATACGCAGTATTTT.

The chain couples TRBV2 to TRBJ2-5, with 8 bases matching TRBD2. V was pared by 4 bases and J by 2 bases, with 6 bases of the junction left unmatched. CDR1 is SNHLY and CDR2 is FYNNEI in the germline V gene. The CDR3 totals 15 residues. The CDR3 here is CASSVLTSEQETQYF. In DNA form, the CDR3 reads TGTGCCAGCAGTGTCTTGACTAGCGAGCAAGAGACCCAGTACTTC.

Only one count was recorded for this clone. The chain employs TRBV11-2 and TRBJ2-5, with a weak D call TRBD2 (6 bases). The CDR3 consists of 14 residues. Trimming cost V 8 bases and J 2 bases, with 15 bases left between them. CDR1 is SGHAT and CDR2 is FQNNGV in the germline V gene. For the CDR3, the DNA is TGTGCCAGCGGCAGCTGGGGGGTACAAGAGACCCAGTACTTC. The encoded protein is CASGSWGVQETQYF.

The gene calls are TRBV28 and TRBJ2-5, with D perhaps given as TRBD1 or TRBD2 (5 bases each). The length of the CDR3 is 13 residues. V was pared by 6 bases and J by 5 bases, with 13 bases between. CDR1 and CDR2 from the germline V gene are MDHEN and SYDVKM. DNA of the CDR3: TGTGCCAGCAGGCAACCGGGGCGGGAGACCCAGTACTTC. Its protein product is CASRQPGRETQYF.

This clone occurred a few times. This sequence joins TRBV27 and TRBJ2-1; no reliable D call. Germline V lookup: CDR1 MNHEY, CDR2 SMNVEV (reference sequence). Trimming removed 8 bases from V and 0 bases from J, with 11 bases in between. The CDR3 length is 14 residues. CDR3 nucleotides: TGTGCCAGCCGACCGTCAAGCTCCTACAATGAGCAGTTCTTC. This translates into CASRPSSSYNEQFF.